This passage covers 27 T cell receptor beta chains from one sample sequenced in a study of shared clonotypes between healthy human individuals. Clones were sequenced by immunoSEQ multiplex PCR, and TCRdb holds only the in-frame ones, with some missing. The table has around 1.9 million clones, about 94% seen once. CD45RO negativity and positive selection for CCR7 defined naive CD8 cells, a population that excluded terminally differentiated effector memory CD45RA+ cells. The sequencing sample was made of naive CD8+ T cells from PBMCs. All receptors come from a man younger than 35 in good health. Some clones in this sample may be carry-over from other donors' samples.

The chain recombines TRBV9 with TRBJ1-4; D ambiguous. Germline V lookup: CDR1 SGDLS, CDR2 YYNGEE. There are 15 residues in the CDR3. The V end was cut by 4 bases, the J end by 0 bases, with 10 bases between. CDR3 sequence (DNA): TGTGCCAGCAGCCCCAGATCGGCAACTAATGAAAAACTGTTTTTT. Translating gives CASSPRSATNEKLFF.

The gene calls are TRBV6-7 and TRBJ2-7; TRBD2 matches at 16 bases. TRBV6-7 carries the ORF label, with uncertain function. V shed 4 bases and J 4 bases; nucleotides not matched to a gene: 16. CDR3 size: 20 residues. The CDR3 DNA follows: TGTGCCAGCAGTTCCCCGGGACTAGCGGGAGGGCAGAGTGGTCCATACGAGCAGTACTTC. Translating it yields CASSSPGLAGGQSGPYEQYF.

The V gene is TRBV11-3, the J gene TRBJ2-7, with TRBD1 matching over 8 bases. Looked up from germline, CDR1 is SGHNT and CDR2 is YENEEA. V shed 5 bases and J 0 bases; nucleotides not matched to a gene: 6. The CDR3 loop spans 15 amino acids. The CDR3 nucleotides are TGTGCCAGCAGCACAGGGGGGCCCAGCTCCTACGAGCAGTACTTC. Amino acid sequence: CASSTGGPSSYEQYF.

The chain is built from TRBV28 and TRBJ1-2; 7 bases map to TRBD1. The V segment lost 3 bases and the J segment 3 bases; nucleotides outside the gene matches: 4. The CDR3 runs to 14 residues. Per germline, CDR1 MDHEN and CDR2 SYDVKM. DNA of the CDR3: TGTGCCAGCAGTTTCCAAGGGGGCGACTATGGCTACACCTTC. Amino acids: CASSFQGGDYGYTF.

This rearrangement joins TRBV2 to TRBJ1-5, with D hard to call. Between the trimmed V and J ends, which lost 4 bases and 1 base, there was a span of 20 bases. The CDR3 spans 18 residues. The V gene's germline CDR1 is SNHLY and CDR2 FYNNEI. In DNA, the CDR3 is TGTGCCAGCAGTGGCACCCCCATGGTGAGCGAAAGCAATCAGCCCCAGCATTTT. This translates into CASSGTPMVSESNQPQHF.

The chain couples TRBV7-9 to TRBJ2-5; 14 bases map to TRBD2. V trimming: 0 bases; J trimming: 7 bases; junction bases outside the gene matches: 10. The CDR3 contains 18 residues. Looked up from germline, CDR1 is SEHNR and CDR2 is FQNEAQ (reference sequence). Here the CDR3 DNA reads TGTGCCAGCAGCTTAGCGCGGGGACTAGCGGGAGTCTATGGGACCCAGTACTTC. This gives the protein CASSLARGLAGVYGTQYF. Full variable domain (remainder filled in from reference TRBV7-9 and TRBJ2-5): DTGVSQNPRHKITKRGQNVTFRCDPISEHNRLYWYRQTLGQGPEFLTYFQNEAQLEKSRLLSDRFSAERPKGSFSTLEIQRTEQGDSAMYLCASSLARGLAGVYGTQYFGPGTRLLVL.

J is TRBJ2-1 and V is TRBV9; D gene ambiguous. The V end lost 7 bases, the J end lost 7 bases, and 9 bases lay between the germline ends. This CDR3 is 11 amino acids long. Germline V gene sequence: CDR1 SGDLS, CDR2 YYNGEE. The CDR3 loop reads CASAVGNEQFF. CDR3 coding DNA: TGTGCCAGCGCGGTAGGGAATGAGCAGTTCTTC. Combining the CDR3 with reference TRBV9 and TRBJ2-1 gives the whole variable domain DSGVTQTPKHLITATGQRVTLRCSPRSGDLSVYWYQQSLDQGLQFLIQYYNGEERAKGNILERFSAQQFPDLHSELNLSSLELGDSALYFCASAVGNEQFFGPGTRLTVL.

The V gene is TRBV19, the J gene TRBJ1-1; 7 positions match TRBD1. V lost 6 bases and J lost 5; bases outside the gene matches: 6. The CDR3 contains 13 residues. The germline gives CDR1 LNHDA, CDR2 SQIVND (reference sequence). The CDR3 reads CASRRQGWTEAFF. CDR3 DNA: TGTGCCAGTAGGCGACAGGGTTGGACTGAAGCTTTCTTT.

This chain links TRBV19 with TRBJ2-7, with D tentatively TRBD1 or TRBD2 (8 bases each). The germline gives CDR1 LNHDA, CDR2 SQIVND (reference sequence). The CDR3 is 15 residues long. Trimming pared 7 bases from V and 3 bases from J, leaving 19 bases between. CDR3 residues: CASTGGTGNFYEQYF. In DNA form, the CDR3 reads TGTGCCAGTACGGGGGGGACAGGAAACTTCTACGAGCAGTACTTC.

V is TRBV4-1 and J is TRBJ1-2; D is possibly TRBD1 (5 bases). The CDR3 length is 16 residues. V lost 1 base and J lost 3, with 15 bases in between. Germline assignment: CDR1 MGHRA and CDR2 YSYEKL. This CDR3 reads CASSQVGTAGYYGYTF. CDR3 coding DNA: TGCGCCAGCAGCCAAGTCGGGACGGCGGGTTACTATGGCTACACCTTC.

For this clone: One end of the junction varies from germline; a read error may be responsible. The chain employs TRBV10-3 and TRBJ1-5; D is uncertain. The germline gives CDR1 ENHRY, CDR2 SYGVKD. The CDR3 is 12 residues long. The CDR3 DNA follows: TGTGCCATCGGTGATTTGCTTCAGCCCCAGCATTTT. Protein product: CAIGDLLQPQHF.

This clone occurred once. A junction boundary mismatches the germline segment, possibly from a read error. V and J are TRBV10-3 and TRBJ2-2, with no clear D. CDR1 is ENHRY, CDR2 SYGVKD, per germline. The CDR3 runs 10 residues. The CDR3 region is CAIGVGQLFF. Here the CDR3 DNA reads TGTGCCATCGGAGTCGGGCAGCTGTTTTTT.

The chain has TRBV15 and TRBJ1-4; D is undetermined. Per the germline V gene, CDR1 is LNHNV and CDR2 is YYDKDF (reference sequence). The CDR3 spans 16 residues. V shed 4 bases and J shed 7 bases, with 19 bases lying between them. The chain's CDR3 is CATSMGLEAEGEKLFF. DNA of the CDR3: TGTGCCACCAGCATGGGGTTAGAGGCGGAGGGTGAAAAACTGTTTTTT. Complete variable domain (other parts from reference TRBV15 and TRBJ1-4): DAMVIQNPRYQVTQFGKPVTLSCSQTLNHNVMYWYQQKSSQAPKLLFHYYDKDFNNEADTPDNFQSRRPNTSFCFLDIRSPGLGDTAMYLCATSMGLEAEGEKLFFGSGTQLSVL.

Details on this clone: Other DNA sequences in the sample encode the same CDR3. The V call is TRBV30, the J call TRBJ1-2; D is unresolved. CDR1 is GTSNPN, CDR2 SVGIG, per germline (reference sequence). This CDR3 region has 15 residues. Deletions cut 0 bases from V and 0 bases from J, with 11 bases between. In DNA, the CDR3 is TGTGCCTGGAGTGTAAGGTCAGGAACTAACTATGGCTACACCTTC. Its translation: CAWSVRSGTNYGYTF.

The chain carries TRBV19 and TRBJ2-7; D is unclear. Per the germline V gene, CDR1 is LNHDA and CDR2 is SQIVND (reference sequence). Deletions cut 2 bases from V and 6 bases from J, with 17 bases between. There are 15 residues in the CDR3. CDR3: CASSISSRYPLEQYF. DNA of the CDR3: TGTGCCAGTAGTATAAGTAGCAGATACCCTCTCGAGCAGTACTTC.

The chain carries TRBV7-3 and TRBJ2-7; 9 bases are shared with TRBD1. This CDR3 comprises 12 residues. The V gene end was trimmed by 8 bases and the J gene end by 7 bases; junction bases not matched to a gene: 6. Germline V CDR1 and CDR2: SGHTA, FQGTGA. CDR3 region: CASGDRAGEQYF. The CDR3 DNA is TGTGCCAGCGGGGACAGGGCAGGAGAGCAGTACTTC. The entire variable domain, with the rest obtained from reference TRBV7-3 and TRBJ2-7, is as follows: GAGVSQTPSNKVTEKGKYVELRCDPISGHTALYWYRQSLGQGPEFLIYFQGTGAADDSGLPNDRFFAVRPEGSVSTLKIQRTERGDSAVYLCASGDRAGEQYFGPGTRLTVT.

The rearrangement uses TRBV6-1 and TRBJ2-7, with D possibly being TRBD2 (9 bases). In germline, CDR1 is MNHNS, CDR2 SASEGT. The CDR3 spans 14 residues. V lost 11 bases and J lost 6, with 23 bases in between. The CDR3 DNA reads TGTGCCGTACCCGCGCTAGCGGGGACAGGCGAGCAGTACTTC. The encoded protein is CAVPALAGTGEQYF.

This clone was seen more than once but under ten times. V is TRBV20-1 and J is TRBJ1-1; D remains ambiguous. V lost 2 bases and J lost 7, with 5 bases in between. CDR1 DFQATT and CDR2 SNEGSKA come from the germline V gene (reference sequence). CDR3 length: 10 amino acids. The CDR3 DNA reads TGCAGTGCTAGACTTGGTGAAGCTTTCTTT. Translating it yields CSARLGEAFF.

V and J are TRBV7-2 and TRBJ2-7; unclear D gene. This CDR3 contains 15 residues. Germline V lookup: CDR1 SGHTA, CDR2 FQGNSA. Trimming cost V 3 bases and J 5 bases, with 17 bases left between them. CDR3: CASSLTWGLVDEQYF. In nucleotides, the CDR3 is TGTGCCAGCAGCTTGACATGGGGTCTCGTCGACGAGCAGTACTTC.

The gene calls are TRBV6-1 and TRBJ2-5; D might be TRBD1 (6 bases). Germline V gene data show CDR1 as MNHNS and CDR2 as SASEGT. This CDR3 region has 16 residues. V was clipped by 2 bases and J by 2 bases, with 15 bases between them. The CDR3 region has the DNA TGTGCCAGCAGTGAAAAGCCCTGGACAGTTCAAGAGACCCAGTACTTC. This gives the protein CASSEKPWTVQETQYF.

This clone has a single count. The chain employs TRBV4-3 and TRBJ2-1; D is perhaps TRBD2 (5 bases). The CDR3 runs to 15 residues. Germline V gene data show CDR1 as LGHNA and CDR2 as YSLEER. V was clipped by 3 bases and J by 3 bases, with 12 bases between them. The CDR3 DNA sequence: TGCGCCAGCAGCCACCGATTGGGAGTCTACAATGAGCAGTTCTTC. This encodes CASSHRLGVYNEQFF.

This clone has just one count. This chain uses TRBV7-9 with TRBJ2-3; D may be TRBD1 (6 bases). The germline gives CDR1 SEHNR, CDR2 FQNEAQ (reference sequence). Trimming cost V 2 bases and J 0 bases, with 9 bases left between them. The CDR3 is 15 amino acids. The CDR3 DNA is TGTGCCAGCAGCTTACAGGGACATAGCACAGATACGCAGTATTTT. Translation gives CASSLQGHSTDTQYF.

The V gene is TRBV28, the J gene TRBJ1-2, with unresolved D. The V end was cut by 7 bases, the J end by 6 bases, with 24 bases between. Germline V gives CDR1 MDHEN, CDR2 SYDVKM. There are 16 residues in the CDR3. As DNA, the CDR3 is TGTGCCAGCAAACCAAACCCCTTCACATTCCCCGATGGCTACACCTTC. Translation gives CASKPNPFTFPDGYTF.

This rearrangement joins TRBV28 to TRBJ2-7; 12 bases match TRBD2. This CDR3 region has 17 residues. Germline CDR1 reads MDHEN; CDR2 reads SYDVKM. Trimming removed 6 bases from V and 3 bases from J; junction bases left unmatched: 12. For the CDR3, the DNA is TGTGCCAGCAGCGGGGCGACTAGCGGGAGTAGTGGCTACGAGCAGTACTTC. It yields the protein CASSGATSGSSGYEQYF.

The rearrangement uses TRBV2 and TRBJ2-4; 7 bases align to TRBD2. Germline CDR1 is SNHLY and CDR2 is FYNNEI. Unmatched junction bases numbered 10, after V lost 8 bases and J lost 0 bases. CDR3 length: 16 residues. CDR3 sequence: CASQREGDLAKNIQYF. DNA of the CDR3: TGTGCCAGCCAAAGGGAGGGAGACTTAGCCAAAAACATTCAGTACTTC.

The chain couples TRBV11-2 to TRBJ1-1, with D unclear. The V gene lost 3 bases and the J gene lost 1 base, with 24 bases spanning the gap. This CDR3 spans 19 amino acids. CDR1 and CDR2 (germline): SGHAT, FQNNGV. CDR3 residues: CASSFRASPIMRPNTEAFF. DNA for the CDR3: TGTGCCAGCAGCTTCCGGGCGTCTCCCATAATGAGGCCGAACACTGAAGCTTTCTTT.

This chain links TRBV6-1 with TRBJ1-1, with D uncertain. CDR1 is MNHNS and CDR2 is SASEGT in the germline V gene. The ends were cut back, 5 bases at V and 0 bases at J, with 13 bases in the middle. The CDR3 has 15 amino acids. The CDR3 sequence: CASSPWTAMNTEAFF. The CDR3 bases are TGTGCCAGCAGTCCCTGGACGGCGATGAACACTGAAGCTTTCTTT.